This TCR beta chain was sequenced during a study of T-cell reconstitution after alpha-beta-depleted transplantation in children. Study results and limitations: Surviving thymic progenitors and recipient T cells were the source of high TCRbeta diversity at day 60 in some patients.

A few counts support this clonotype. The target antigen is unknown. The junction departs from germline at one end; a sequencing error may be responsible. Unique molecular identifiers were used to barcode this TCRbeta library. Each CDR3 protein gets one entry after TCRdb re-called the PCR reads with MiXCR. This table holds roughly 570,000 distinct CDR3 sequences, 25% to 30% found once. This CDR3 has 11 amino acids. The germline V gene encodes CDR1 LGHDT and CDR2 YNNKEL (reference sequence). The clonotype originates from a boy in the first two years of life with Wiskott-Aldrich syndrome, due to receive a stem cell transplant. This chain connects TRBV3-1 to TRBJ2-1, with D possibly TRBD1 on 6 matching bases. Sequencing used PBMCs, obtained before TCRalphabeta/CD19-depleted stem cell transplant. In nucleotides, the CDR3 is TGTGCCAGCAGCTGGGACAACGAGCAGTTCTTC. Its translation: CASSWDNEQFF.